The 9 T cell receptor beta chains presented below share a single source sample, sequenced in a study of cytomegalovirus exposure and HLA in healthy donors. Primers for the PCR totalled 60 Vbeta and 13 Jbeta. The protocol was immunoSEQ multiplex PCR, while the TCRdb copy is restricted to in-frame clones and leaves out a portion. In all, the sample yields tens of thousands of clones. Sequenced: PBMCs. These receptors all come from a boy between 10 and 17 years old in good health and CMV-seronegative.

The chain combines TRBV10-3 with TRBJ1-1; perhaps TRBD1 as D (6 bases). The V and J ends lost 4 bases and 8 bases respectively, with 8 bases between them. The CDR3 has 11 residues. Germline CDR1 ENHRY, CDR2 SYGVKD. The CDR3 spells CAISADREAFF. The CDR3 nucleotides read TGTGCCATCAGTGCCGACAGGGAAGCTTTCTTT.

V and J are TRBV19 and TRBJ2-7; TRBD2 matches 14 bases. The V gene's germline CDR1 is LNHDA and CDR2 SQIVND (reference sequence). The CDR3 contains 16 residues. J lost 9 bases, V lost 3 bases, and 10 bases had no gene match. The CDR3 here is CASSIGTSGSTDGQYF. The CDR3 nucleotides read TGTGCCAGTAGTATCGGGACTAGCGGGAGTACGGACGGGCAGTACTTC.

V usage is TRBV25-1 and J usage is TRBJ2-7, with no clear D. CDR1 MGHDK and CDR2 SYGVNS come from the germline V gene. The CDR3 covers 11 residues. The V and J ends lost 4 bases and 4 bases respectively, with 5 bases between them. The CDR3 loop reads CASSVNYEQYF. As DNA, the CDR3 is TGTGCCAGCAGTGTCAATTACGAGCAGTACTTC.

The chain combines TRBV30 with TRBJ1-3; 7 nucleotides align to TRBD1. Losses at the gene ends were 3 bases for V and 5 bases for J; bases not matched to a gene: 7. The CDR3 is 14 residues long. Germline V CDR1 and CDR2: GTSNPN, SVGIG (reference sequence). CDR3 DNA sequence: TGTGCCTGGAGATTTGACAGGGCAAGAAACACCATATATTTT. Residues: CAWRFDRARNTIYF.

The chain combines TRBV30 with TRBJ2-5; possible D gene TRBD2, 7 bases. Germline loops: CDR1 GTSNPN, CDR2 SVGIG (reference sequence). This CDR3 has 15 amino acids. The germline V and J ends were trimmed by 0 bases and 5 bases, with 16 bases remaining between them. CDR3 sequence reads: CAWSVPGGQGETQYF. CDR3 DNA sequence: TGTGCCTGGAGTGTGCCCGGGGGGCAAGGGGAGACCCAGTACTTC.

The CDR3 DNA reads TGTGCCAGCAGCCTCACGACTAGAAGCACAGATACGCAGTATTTT. Residues: CASSLTTRSTDTQYF. This chain links TRBV9 with TRBJ2-3; possible D gene TRBD2, 6 bases. There are 15 residues in the CDR3. Germline loops: CDR1 SGDLS, CDR2 YYNGEE. Trimming took off 4 bases at V and 0 bases at J, with 12 bases between the two ends.

V gene TRBV11-2 combines with J gene TRBJ1-5; D might be TRBD1 (5 bases). The CDR3 contains 18 residues. In germline, CDR1 is SGHAT, CDR2 FQNNGV. The V and J ends lost 5 bases and 2 bases respectively, with 22 bases between them. The CDR3 DNA is TGTGCCAGCAGCCCAGGGTCGCAGCAAGCAAAGGGCAATCAGCCCCAGCATTTT. Protein sequence: CASSPGSQQAKGNQPQHF.

This chain uses TRBV13 with TRBJ1-1, with 7 bases matching TRBD1. The germline CDR1 and CDR2 sequences are PRHDT and FYEKMQ (reference sequence). This CDR3 region has 15 residues. V was pared by 7 bases and J by 0 bases, with 8 bases of the junction left unmatched. In DNA, the CDR3 is TGTGCCAGCACCCTACAGGGGCTGATGAACACTGAAGCTTTCTTT. Protein product: CASTLQGLMNTEAFF.

V is TRBV5-6 and J is TRBJ2-1; D is possibly TRBD1 (7 bases). Germline V gene lookup returns CDR1 SGHDT and CDR2 YYEEEE. The V and J ends lost 4 bases and 1 base respectively, with 12 bases between them. The CDR3 runs to 15 residues. CDR3 coding DNA: TGTGCCAGCAGCCGACAGGGAGGTTCCTACAATGAGCAGTTCTTC. Translation: CASSRQGGSYNEQFF.